The 29 T cell receptor beta chains below come from one sample, sequenced in a study of neoadjuvant anti-PD-1 for oral cavity cancer. The time point is: after neoadjuvant nivolumab, at surgical resection. The data were produced by immunoSEQ multiplex PCR, yet TCRdb's version contains in-frame clones alone and is incomplete. The sample lists tens of thousands of clones; 35% to 45% were seen once. The sample here was tumor tissue, taken after nivolumab (anti-PD-1) treatment. These receptors all come from a person between 40 and 80 years old with oral cavity squamous cell carcinoma.

The chain is built from TRBV4-2 and TRBJ2-6; D unresolved. The CDR3 spans 17 residues. Germline V gene lookup returns CDR1 LGHNA and CDR2 YNFKEQ. V lost 1 base to trimming and J lost 0 bases, with 10 bases between them. For the CDR3, the DNA is TGTGCCAGCAGCCAAGGGGCCTCCCCCTCTGGGGCCAACGTCCTGACTTTC. The encoded protein is CASSQGASPSGANVLTF.

The chain links TRBV5-1 to TRBJ1-1, with TRBD1 identical over 9 bases. The CDR3 contains 14 residues. V trimming: 3 bases; J trimming: 3 bases; junction bases outside the gene matches: 3. The germline V gene encodes CDR1 SGHRS and CDR2 YFSETQ. The CDR3 sequence is CASSSGQGYTEAFF. CDR3 coding DNA: TGCGCCAGCAGCTCGGGACAGGGATACACTGAAGCTTTCTTT.

This clone was recorded a few times. V and J are TRBV6-1 and TRBJ2-7, with TRBD2 matching 7 bases. The CDR3 totals 14 residues. The germline CDR1 and CDR2 sequences are MNHNS and SASEGT. V trimming: 7 bases; J trimming: 9 bases; junction bases outside the gene matches: 15. The CDR3 spells CASIGRGSGSAQYF. CDR3 in DNA: TGTGCCAGCATTGGGCGGGGTAGCGGGTCAGCGCAGTACTTC.

The CDR3 region has the DNA TGTGCCAGCAGTTTAATACAGGATGGGAATAAGAATCAGCCCCAGCATTTT. Translated: CASSLIQDGNKNQPQHF. The rearrangement links TRBV27 to TRBJ1-5, with D possibly being TRBD1 (5 bases). Germline V lookup: CDR1 MNHEY, CDR2 SMNVEV (reference sequence). V lost 2 bases, J lost 4 bases, and 18 bases lay in between. The CDR3 loop spans 17 amino acids.

Many counts were recorded for this clone. The genes are TRBV4-1 and TRBJ1-1; possible D gene TRBD1, 5 bases. Trimming pared 4 bases from V and 0 bases from J, leaving 9 bases between. Germline V gives CDR1 MGHRA, CDR2 YSYEKL. The CDR3 contains 14 residues. Written as DNA, the CDR3 is TGCGCCAGCAGCCTCGACAGCATGAACACTGAAGCTTTCTTT. It specifies CASSLDSMNTEAFF.

The chain couples TRBV18 to TRBJ2-6, with D possibly matching TRBD1 (5 bases). The CDR3 sequence is 17 residues long. Between the trimmed V and J ends, which lost 1 base and 0 bases, there was a span of 10 bases. CDR1 and CDR2 from the germline V gene are KGHSH and LQKENI. The CDR3 DNA reads as TGTGCCAGCTCACCACGTGCAGGGAACTCTGGGGCCAACGTCCTGACTTTC. Its translation: CASSPRAGNSGANVLTF.

The V and J genes are TRBV9 and TRBJ1-1; D call uncertain. The germline V gene has CDR1 SGDLS and CDR2 YYNGEE. Trimming left V 0 bases short and J 1 base short, with 10 bases between. This CDR3 is 15 amino acids long. The CDR3 DNA sequence: TGTGCCAGCAGCGTAGTAGGTCTAGGGAACACTGAAGCTTTCTTT. Translated, it gives CASSVVGLGNTEAFF.

The chain is built from TRBV7-9 and TRBJ2-3, with D hard to call. V was clipped by 6 bases and J by 4 bases, with 14 bases between them. The length of the CDR3 is 14 residues. CDR1 SEHNR and CDR2 FQNEAQ come from the germline V gene (reference sequence). Here the CDR3 reads CASSKTSTADTQYF. CDR3 sequence (DNA): TGTGCCAGCAGTAAGACTTCGACGGCAGATACGCAGTATTTT.

This clone was recorded a few times. The rearrangement links TRBV5-4 to TRBJ2-2; 9 bases match TRBD2. V gave up 4 bases and J gave up 0 bases; unmatched junction bases: 10. The CDR3 spans 18 residues. Germline V CDR1 and CDR2: SGHNT, YYREEE (reference sequence). The CDR3 is CASSHSGVAGANTGELFF. Here the CDR3 DNA reads TGTGCCAGCAGCCATTCTGGGGTAGCGGGAGCGAACACCGGGGAGCTGTTTTTT.

This clone ranks as medium-sized. The chain links TRBV2 to TRBJ2-1; 9 bases agree with TRBD2. V gave up 6 bases and J gave up 2 bases; unmatched junction bases: 5. The germline V gene has CDR1 SNHLY and CDR2 FYNNEI. CDR3 length: 15 amino acids. The CDR3 here is CASRGLAGAYNEQFF. The CDR3 DNA sequence: TGTGCCAGCAGGGGACTAGCTGGGGCCTACAATGAGCAGTTCTTC.

In this sample, this clone turned up many times. V and J are TRBV10-2 and TRBJ2-5; 9 bases agree with TRBD2. The J segment lost 5 bases and the V segment lost 3 bases, leaving 10 bases of the junction unmatched. Germline lookup yields CDR1 WSHSY and CDR2 SAAADI. This CDR3 is 16 amino acids long. This CDR3 reads CASSDPSGIMGETQYF. As DNA, the CDR3 is TGCGCCAGCAGTGACCCTAGCGGGATAATGGGGGAGACCCAGTACTTC.

The V gene is TRBV7-3, the J gene TRBJ2-1; 7 nucleotides align to TRBD1. CDR3 length equals 15 residues. Germline V gene lookup returns CDR1 SGHTA and CDR2 FQGTGA. V was clipped by 5 bases and J by 3 bases; unmatched bases: 7. This CDR3 reads CASSIDRDVYNEQFF. The CDR3 nucleotides read TGTGCCAGCAGCATCGACAGGGATGTCTACAATGAGCAGTTCTTC.

The rearrangement joins TRBV30 to TRBJ1-1; a weak D match, TRBD1 (5 bases). The CDR3 is 14 residues long. The germline CDR1 and CDR2 sequences are GTSNPN and SVGIG (reference sequence). Trimming stripped 2 bases from V and 0 bases from J, with 10 bases between. The CDR3 nucleotides read TGTGCCTGGAGTAACCCGACAGTGAACACTGAAGCTTTCTTT. Amino acids: CAWSNPTVNTEAFF.

The chain is built from TRBV30 and TRBJ1-5, with 10 bases that match TRBD1. Germline CDR1 is GTSNPN and CDR2 is SVGIG (reference sequence). This CDR3 contains 14 residues. The trim removed 5 bases at V and 7 bases at J, leaving 8 bases unmatched. DNA of the CDR3: TGTGCCTGGCGGGGACAGGGGAGTTTGCAGCCCCAGCATTTT. Residues: CAWRGQGSLQPQHF. The full variable domain, in which reference TRBV30 and TRBJ1-5 provide the parts outside the CDR3, is SQTIHQWPATLVQPVGSPLSLECTVEGTSNPNLYWYRQAAGRGLQLLFYSVGIGQISSEVPQNLSASRPQDRQFILSSKKLLLSDSGFYLCAWRGQGSLQPQHFGDGTRLSIL.

The CDR3 loop is CASSGRGNGYTF. In DNA, the CDR3 is TGTGCCAGCTCTGGAAGGGGCAATGGCTACACCTTC. The chain uses TRBV18 and TRBJ1-2, with D maybe TRBD1 (5 bases). The CDR3 is made up of 12 amino acids. The germline V and J ends were trimmed by 6 bases and 6 bases, with 11 bases remaining between them. Germline CDR1 is KGHSH and CDR2 is LQKENI. Using reference TRBV18 and TRBJ1-2 for the parts outside the CDR3, the full variable domain is NAGVMQNPRHLVRRRGQEARLRCSPMKGHSHVYWYRQLPEEGLKFMVYLQKENIIDESGMPKERFSAEFPKEGPSILRIQQVVRGDSAAYFCASSGRGNGYTFGSGTRLTVV.

The chain employs TRBV9 and TRBJ2-2; 8 nucleotides line up with TRBD2. Germline V gives CDR1 SGDLS, CDR2 YYNGEE. This CDR3 is built from 15 residues. V dropped 0 bases and J dropped 4; count of bases not matched to a gene: 2. This chain's CDR3 is CASSVGSGVTGELFF. Written as DNA, the CDR3 is TGTGCCAGCAGCGTAGGTAGCGGGGTCACCGGGGAGCTGTTTTTT.

V is TRBV5-6 and J is TRBJ1-3, with TRBD1 identical over 7 bases. V was clipped by 2 bases and J by 0 bases; unmatched bases: 2. CDR3 size: 15 residues. Germline-derived CDR1 and CDR2 are SGHDT and YYEEEE. The CDR3: CASSLGQDSGNTIYF. The CDR3 DNA sequence: TGTGCCAGCAGCTTAGGACAGGACTCTGGAAACACCATATATTTT.

This clone was detected once. The chain carries TRBV5-1 and TRBJ1-2; D is uncertain. V was clipped by 3 bases and J by 14 bases, with 23 bases between them. This CDR3 has 14 residues. Germline loops: CDR1 SGHRS, CDR2 YFSETQ. In DNA form, the CDR3 reads TGCGCCAGCAGCTCCTCCGGGAGCGAGGCGACCCGGACCTTC. This gives the protein CASSSSGSEATRTF.

This chain joins TRBV5-1 and TRBJ1-4; no definite D call. V was shortened by 4 bases and J by 8 bases, with 18 bases between the two germline ends. The CDR3 has 15 residues. The V gene's germline CDR1 is SGHRS and CDR2 YFSETQ. CDR3 bases: TGCGCCAGCAGCCAATTGGGGTTAGGTGAAGAAAAACTGTTTTTT. As protein: CASSQLGLGEEKLFF.

In this sample, this clone turned up a few times. Different DNA sequences within this sample yield the same CDR3. This sequence joins TRBV9 and TRBJ2-5, with D possibly being TRBD2 (6 bases). Trimming took 0 bases from V and 5 from J, leaving 8 bases between them. The CDR3 extends over 13 amino acids. Germline CDR1 and CDR2: SGDLS and YYNGEE. The CDR3 protein is CASSVGLAETQYF. In DNA, the CDR3 is TGTGCCAGCAGCGTAGGCCTAGCGGAGACCCAGTACTTC. The entire variable domain, with the rest obtained from reference TRBV9 and TRBJ2-5, is as follows: DSGVTQTPKHLITATGQRVTLRCSPRSGDLSVYWYQQSLDQGLQFLIQYYNGEERAKGNILERFSAQQFPDLHSELNLSSLELGDSALYFCASSVGLAETQYFGPGTRLLVL.

This chain links TRBV30 with TRBJ1-1, with D possibly being TRBD1 (6 bases). V was cut by 4 bases and J by 4 bases, with 10 bases left in between. The germline V gene encodes CDR1 GTSNPN and CDR2 SVGIG (reference sequence). The CDR3 length is 12 residues. CDR3 region: CAWNRDGTEAFF. CDR3 nucleotides: TGTGCCTGGAACAGGGATGGCACTGAAGCTTTCTTT.

This clone was detected many times. The genes are TRBV20-1 and TRBJ1-4; no clear D. V was pared by 3 bases and J by 6 bases, with 5 bases between. The CDR3 length is 11 residues. Germline assignment: CDR1 DFQATT and CDR2 SNEGSKA (reference sequence). The DNA of the CDR3 is TGCAGTGCTAGCCTCCATGAAAAACTGTTTTTT. It translates to CSASLHEKLFF.

This clone was seen more than once but under ten times. This chain links TRBV5-1 with TRBJ1-6, with TRBD1 matching over 10 bases. Germline V CDR1 and CDR2: SGHRS, YFSETQ. The length of the CDR3 is 18 residues. V lost 2 bases, J lost 0 bases, and 5 bases stayed unmatched. The CDR3 nucleotides read TGCGCCAGCAGCTTCGGGACAGGGGCCAGCTCCTATAATTCACCCCTCCACTTT. Its protein is CASSFGTGASSYNSPLHF.

The J gene is TRBJ1-2, the V gene TRBV16; weak D call: TRBD1 (6 bases). This CDR3 region has 14 residues. The ends were cut back, 1 base at V and 6 bases at J, with 12 bases in the middle. The germline V gene has CDR1 KGHSY and CDR2 FQNENV. This chain's CDR3 is CASSQFRGADGYTF. CDR3 DNA: TGTGCCAGCAGCCAATTCCGGGGGGCTGATGGCTACACCTTC.

The rearrangement uses TRBV30 and TRBJ1-2; the D is unclear. This CDR3 is 14 amino acids long. V was clipped by 3 bases and J by 5 bases, with 16 bases between them. The germline gives CDR1 GTSNPN, CDR2 SVGIG (reference sequence). The CDR3 DNA is TGTGCCTGGAGGCACTCGGGGTATGGGTATGGCTACACCTTC. It specifies CAWRHSGYGYGYTF.

This clone appeared a few times. The V gene is TRBV19, the J gene TRBJ1-2; D uncertain. Germline lookup yields CDR1 LNHDA and CDR2 SQIVND (reference sequence). Trimming cost V 9 bases and J 4 bases, with 9 bases left between them. CDR3 length: 11 residues. CDR3 DNA sequence: TGTGCCAGCCAGACGAGCTATGGCTACACCTTC. Encoded protein: CASQTSYGYTF.

The chain combines TRBV6-5 with TRBJ2-1; TRBD2 matches 8 bases. Trimming cost V 2 bases and J 4 bases; bases outside gene matches: 7. The CDR3 is made up of 16 amino acids. Germline V gene sequence: CDR1 MNHEY, CDR2 SVGAGI. CDR3 loop: CASSYGAGDRYNEQFF. The CDR3 nucleotides are TGTGCCAGCAGTTACGGAGCGGGGGATAGGTACAATGAGCAGTTCTTC.

This clone was detected many times. This chain joins TRBV4-2 and TRBJ2-5, with 12 bases that match TRBD1. This CDR3 region has 16 residues. CDR1 is LGHNA, CDR2 YNFKEQ, per germline. V shed 2 bases, J shed 4 bases, and the junction held 5 bases outside the gene matches. The CDR3: CASSQTGTGGSETQYF. CDR3 DNA: TGTGCCAGCAGCCAAACCGGGACAGGGGGCTCAGAGACCCAGTACTTC.

This clone was counted only a few times. The chain couples TRBV10-2 to TRBJ2-2, with 11 bases matching TRBD2. Germline CDR1 reads WSHSY; CDR2 reads SAAADI. V shed 5 bases and J 1 base; nucleotides not matched to a gene: 0. The CDR3 spans 15 residues. The CDR3 bases are TGCGCCAGCAGTACTAGCGGGAGGAACACCGGGGAGCTGTTTTTT. The encoded protein is CASSTSGRNTGELFF.